The rows below give T cell receptor beta chains drawn from one sample of a study of T cell responses to AZD1222 COVID-19 vaccine. TCRdb's copy holds only in-frame clones and misses some; the assay was immunoSEQ multiplex PCR. Of 250,000 to 300,000 clones listed, 94% are singletons. Sequencing used peripheral blood, obtained 28 days after the second AZD1222 dose. These receptors were taken from an adult who received the AZD1222 COVID-19 vaccine. The CDR3 runs from the conserved cysteine through the conserved F or W. D genes are given only for firm matches. For some rows the clone size is stated as once, few or many, or as a class when expanded; others skip it.

j_gene: TRBJ2-2; abundance: NA; v_gene: TRBV7-9; d_gene: TRBD1; CDR3aa: CATNPGDRATGELFF; CDR3nt: TGTGCCACCAACCCTGGGGACAGGGCCACCGGGGAGCTGTTTTTT
j_gene: TRBJ1-2; abundance: NA; v_gene: TRBV28; d_gene: NA; CDR3aa: CASSYLREGYTF; CDR3nt: TGTGCCAGCAGTTACCTCAGAGAAGGCTACACCTTC
j_gene: TRBJ2-7; abundance: NA; v_gene: TRBV7-6; d_gene: TRBD1; CDR3aa: CASSPDRAHEQYF; CDR3nt: TGTGCCAGCAGCCCAGACAGGGCCCACGAGCAGTACTTC
j_gene: TRBJ2-1; abundance: NA; v_gene: TRBV28; d_gene: NA; CDR3aa: CASRLATAVPYNEQFF; CDR3nt: TGTGCCAGCAGGCTAGCGACAGCTGTCCCCTACAATGAGCAGTTCTTC
j_gene: TRBJ1-3; abundance: NA; v_gene: TRBV12-3/TRBV12-4; d_gene: NA; CDR3aa: CASSIGNTIYF; CDR3nt: TGTGCCAGCAGTATAGGAAACACCATATATTTT
j_gene: TRBJ2-2; abundance: once; v_gene: TRBV2; d_gene: NA; CDR3aa: CASSDNGAGELFF; CDR3nt: TGTGCCAGCAGTGACAACGGGGCCGGGGAGCTGTTTTTT
j_gene: TRBJ1-1; abundance: NA; v_gene: TRBV19; d_gene: NA; CDR3aa: CASSIKRTNTEAFF; CDR3nt: TGTGCCAGTAGTATAAAGCGAACGAACACTGAAGCTTTCTTT
j_gene: TRBJ2-1; abundance: NA; v_gene: TRBV14; d_gene: TRBD2; CDR3aa: CASSQDPTSGSLREQFF; CDR3nt: TGTGCCAGCAGCCAAGATCCCACTAGCGGGAGTCTTCGAGAGCAGTTCTTC
j_gene: TRBJ2-1; abundance: once; v_gene: TRBV5-1; d_gene: TRBD1; CDR3aa: CASSLGQEAEQFF; CDR3nt: TGCGCCAGCAGCCTGGGACAGGAGGCTGAGCAGTTCTTC
j_gene: TRBJ2-1; abundance: NA; v_gene: TRBV10-3; d_gene: NA; CDR3aa: CAISEADKSGEQFF; CDR3nt: TGTGCCATCAGTGAGGCGGACAAATCGGGGGAGCAGTTCTTC
j_gene: TRBJ2-1; abundance: NA; v_gene: TRBV6-5; d_gene: NA; CDR3aa: CASSFGVYNEQFF; CDR3nt: TGTGCCAGCAGCTTCGGCGTGTACAATGAGCAGTTCTTC
j_gene: TRBJ1-4; abundance: NA; v_gene: TRBV4-3; d_gene: TRBD1; CDR3aa: CASSQDWFGGQGPRGEKLFF; CDR3nt: TGCGCCAGCAGCCAAGATTGGTTCGGAGGACAGGGCCCGCGGGGAGAAAAACTGTTTTTT
j_gene: TRBJ2-5; abundance: NA; v_gene: TRBV5-1; d_gene: TRBD1; CDR3aa: CASSRNDRGRETQYF; CDR3nt: TGCGCCAGCAGCCGCAATGACAGGGGGCGCGAGACCCAGTACTTC
j_gene: TRBJ1-2; abundance: NA; v_gene: TRBV2; d_gene: NA; CDR3aa: CASRRGGGYTF; CDR3nt: TGTGCCAGCAGGAGGGGGGGCGGCTACACCTTC
j_gene: TRBJ2-7; abundance: NA; v_gene: TRBV25-1; d_gene: NA; CDR3aa: CASMRGGGATYEQYF; CDR3nt: TGTGCCAGCATGAGGGGAGGGGGCGCGACCTACGAGCAGTACTTC
j_gene: TRBJ2-7; abundance: NA; v_gene: TRBV28; d_gene: TRBD1; CDR3aa: CASSPSTGFYEQYF; CDR3nt: TGTGCCAGCAGTCCCTCGACAGGGTTCTACGAGCAGTACTTC
j_gene: TRBJ1-3; abundance: NA; v_gene: TRBV6-5; d_gene: TRBD1; CDR3aa: CASRDSSGNTIYF; CDR3nt: TGTGCCAGCCGGGACAGCTCTGGAAACACCATATATTTT
j_gene: TRBJ2-5; abundance: NA; v_gene: TRBV18; d_gene: TRBD2; CDR3aa: CASSPGGLAGRETQYF; CDR3nt: TGTGCCAGCTCACCTGGTGGACTAGCGGGGCGGGAGACCCAGTACTTC
j_gene: TRBJ2-7; abundance: NA; v_gene: TRBV7-2; d_gene: TRBD2; CDR3aa: CASQIGLAGVYEQYF; CDR3nt: TGTGCCAGCCAAATCGGGCTAGCGGGAGTCTACGAGCAGTACTTC
j_gene: TRBJ1-1; abundance: NA; v_gene: TRBV7-2; d_gene: NA; CDR3aa: CASSLGENTEAFF; CDR3nt: TGTGCCAGCAGCTTAGGGGAGAACACTGAAGCTTTCTTT
j_gene: TRBJ2-7; abundance: NA; v_gene: TRBV10-3; d_gene: NA; CDR3aa: CAISEAKEQYF; CDR3nt: TGTGCCATCAGTGAGGCGAAAGAGCAGTACTTC
j_gene: TRBJ1-5; abundance: NA; v_gene: TRBV18; d_gene: TRBD1; CDR3aa: CASSSQGASNQPQHF; CDR3nt: TGTGCCAGCTCATCTCAGGGGGCCAGCAATCAGCCCCAGCATTTT
j_gene: TRBJ1-2; abundance: NA; v_gene: TRBV28; d_gene: TRBD1; CDR3aa: CATRDRGPNYGYTF; CDR3nt: TGTGCCACCAGGGACAGGGGGCCTAACTATGGCTACACCTTC
j_gene: TRBJ2-2; abundance: once; v_gene: TRBV7-2; d_gene: NA; CDR3aa: CASTPGLDYGELFF; CDR3nt: TGTGCCAGCACCCCGGGACTGGATTACGGGGAGCTGTTTTTT
j_gene: TRBJ2-3; abundance: NA; v_gene: TRBV10-3; d_gene: NA; CDR3aa: CAISEAGPGDTQYF; CDR3nt: TGTGCCATCAGTGAGGCAGGTCCGGGAGATACGCAGTATTTT
j_gene: TRBJ1-1; abundance: NA; v_gene: TRBV10-3; d_gene: TRBD1; CDR3aa: CATTRTGGIPMNTEAFF; CDR3nt: TGTGCCACCACAAGGACAGGGGGCATTCCGATGAACACTGAAGCTTTCTTT